A single sample gave rise to the 24 T cell receptor beta chains below, sequenced in a study of cytomegalovirus exposure and HLA in healthy donors. The primer mix had 60 Vbeta and 13 Jbeta primers. Libraries were prepared by immunoSEQ multiplex PCR; TCRdb keeps only in-frame clonotypes and omits some of them. The sample holds tens of thousands of clones, about 71% seen once. Sequencing was carried out using PBMCs. These receptors were taken from a woman between 45 and 65 years old in good health and CMV-seropositive.

The genes are TRBV27 and TRBJ1-2; D might be TRBD1 (6 bases). The germline gives CDR1 MNHEY, CDR2 SMNVEV (reference sequence). The V end was cut by 3 bases, the J end by 5 bases, with 16 bases between. The CDR3 spans 15 residues. The CDR3 here is CASSLIQGGGYGYTF. Written as DNA, the CDR3 is TGTGCCAGCAGTTTGATTCAGGGAGGGGGATATGGCTACACCTTC.

This chain joins TRBV5-1 and TRBJ2-2; D is perhaps TRBD2 (6 bases). Trimming removed 3 bases from V and 2 bases from J, with 14 bases in between. CDR3 length: 16 amino acids. Germline lookup yields CDR1 SGHRS and CDR2 YFSETQ. Here the CDR3 reads CASSWDEAGNTGELFF. CDR3 nucleotides: TGCGCCAGCAGCTGGGACGAAGCGGGCAACACCGGGGAGCTGTTTTTT.

V usage is TRBV29-1 and J usage is TRBJ2-5, with D possibly matching TRBD2 (6 bases). V lost 2 bases, J lost 0 bases, and 10 bases lay in between. The CDR3 contains 14 residues. The germline gives CDR1 SQVTM, CDR2 ANQGSEA. CDR3 bases: TGCAGCGTTGAATGGCTAGCGTACCAAGAGACCCAGTACTTC. It specifies CSVEWLAYQETQYF.

The chain uses TRBV4-2 and TRBJ1-3; D is uncertain. This CDR3 is 14 amino acids long. CDR1 and CDR2 from the germline V gene are LGHNA and YNFKEQ. The germline V and J ends were trimmed by 5 bases and 2 bases, with 10 bases remaining between them. The CDR3 region has the DNA TGTGCCAGCAGCGAACTCCTCGCTGGAAACACCATATATTTT. Translating it yields CASSELLAGNTIYF.

In this sample, this clone turned up a few times. The chain combines TRBV4-1 with TRBJ2-3; 7 positions agree with TRBD1. The germline V gene encodes CDR1 MGHRA and CDR2 YSYEKL. This CDR3 is 17 amino acids long. V dropped 2 bases and J dropped 4; count of bases not matched to a gene: 12. The CDR3 sequence is CASSQTDTGVRPDTQYF. Written as DNA, the CDR3 is TGCGCCAGCAGCCAAACCGACACAGGGGTCCGGCCAGATACGCAGTATTTT.

J is TRBJ2-7 and V is TRBV14; possibly TRBD1 for D (5 bases). Deletions cut 6 bases from V and 1 base from J, with 13 bases between. Germline V gene sequence: CDR1 SGHDN, CDR2 FVKESK. The CDR3 totals 14 residues. Here the CDR3 reads CASRRSDRSYEQYF. In nucleotides, the CDR3 is TGTGCCAGCAGGAGGAGCGACAGATCCTACGAGCAGTACTTC.

The genes are TRBV4-1 and TRBJ2-5; D is uncertain. The J call is uncertain, as TRBJ2-7 better fits the DNA end. The CDR3 runs 16 residues. Germline V lookup: CDR1 MGHRA, CDR2 YSYEKL. The CDR3 DNA reads TGCGCCAGCAGCCAAGATCAGTACAATCCTAGCTACGAGCAGTACTTC. Its translation is CASSQDQYNPSYEQYF.

This rearrangement joins TRBV11-2 to TRBJ1-1, with D possibly being TRBD1 (6 bases). V lost 7 bases and J 6 bases, leaving 12 bases between the germline ends. This CDR3 comprises 12 residues. Germline V gene data show CDR1 as SGHAT and CDR2 as FQNNGV. The CDR3 spells CASNQQGPEAFF. DNA of the CDR3: TGTGCCAGCAATCAACAGGGTCCTGAAGCTTTCTTT.

V is TRBV11-1 and J is TRBJ2-7; 11 bases align to TRBD2. CDR1 and CDR2 from the germline V gene are SGHAT and FQDESV (reference sequence). V trimming: 5 bases; J trimming: 0 bases; junction bases outside the gene matches: 9. The length of the CDR3 is 17 residues. The CDR3: CASSRSTSGGSSYEQYF. Here the CDR3 DNA reads TGTGCCAGCAGCCGAAGTACTAGCGGGGGTAGCTCCTACGAGCAGTACTTC.

The chain carries TRBV4-2 and TRBJ2-3; 7 bases line up with TRBD2. CDR3 length: 13 amino acids. The V gene end was trimmed by 1 base and the J gene end by 8 bases; junction bases not matched to a gene: 3. CDR1 and CDR2 from the germline V gene are LGHNA and YNFKEQ. The CDR3 nucleotides are TGTGCCAGCAGCCAAGGCCCTAGCGGTACGCAGTATTTT. This translates into CASSQGPSGTQYF.

This clone showed up just a few times. This chain joins TRBV5-6 and TRBJ1-5; D gene ambiguous. CDR1 is SGHDT, CDR2 YYEEEE, per germline. Trimming removed 1 base at V and 6 bases at J, with 11 bases between. The CDR3 covers 14 residues. CDR3 coding DNA: TGTGCCAGCAGCTTGAGTCAGGTTGGTCAGCCCCAGCATTTT. Translation: CASSLSQVGQPQHF.

The chain has TRBV28 and TRBJ2-1; D is undetermined. The CDR3 runs to 14 residues. Germline V gene lookup returns CDR1 MDHEN and CDR2 SYDVKM. Trimming pared 0 bases from V and 7 bases from J, leaving 10 bases between. The CDR3 sequence is CASSLWNKMNEQFF. In nucleotides, the CDR3 is TGTGCCAGCAGTTTATGGAACAAAATGAATGAGCAGTTCTTC.

A few counts support this clone. The rearrangement links TRBV2 to TRBJ2-7; a weak D match, TRBD1 (6 bases). Trimming removed 7 bases from V and 4 bases from J, with 14 bases in between. Per the germline V gene, CDR1 is SNHLY and CDR2 is FYNNEI. The CDR3 extends over 13 amino acids. The CDR3 protein is CASIEGVGYEQYF. CDR3 DNA sequence: TGTGCCAGCATCGAGGGGGTTGGTTACGAGCAGTACTTC.

The rearrangement joins TRBV5-1 to TRBJ2-1; 14 bases agree with TRBD2. The V gene's germline CDR1 is SGHRS and CDR2 YFSETQ. The junction had 2 bases not matched to a gene; V was cut back by 7 bases and J by 8 bases. This CDR3 region has 13 residues. In DNA form, the CDR3 reads TGCGCCAGCGGACTAGCGGGGGGCGATGAGCAGTTCTTC. The encoded protein is CASGLAGGDEQFF.

This sequence joins TRBV29-1 and TRBJ1-2, with 8 nucleotides matching TRBD1. Trimming at V came to 5 bases and at J to 6 bases, leaving 8 bases not matched to a gene. This CDR3 has 13 residues. Per germline, CDR1 SQVTM and CDR2 ANQGSEA. The CDR3 DNA reads TGCAGCGTTCTCGACAGGGGAGTTAATGGCTACACCTTC. This gives the protein CSVLDRGVNGYTF.

This chain links TRBV5-1 with TRBJ1-1; TRBD1 matches 9 bases. Losses at the gene ends were 4 bases for V and 6 bases for J; bases not matched to a gene: 4. The CDR3 covers 13 residues. The germline gives CDR1 SGHRS, CDR2 YFSETQ. The CDR3 DNA reads as TGCGCCAGCAGCCAATGGACAGGGGCTGAAGCTTTCTTT. Translation: CASSQWTGAEAFF.

This rearrangement joins TRBV9 to TRBJ1-3; perhaps TRBD1 as D (6 bases). Germline CDR1 reads SGDLS; CDR2 reads YYNGEE. The CDR3 covers 14 residues. V was shortened by 0 bases and J by 2 bases, with 6 bases between the two germline ends. CDR3 sequence reads: CASSVAGAGNTIYF. CDR3 coding DNA: TGTGCCAGCAGCGTAGCAGGGGCTGGAAACACCATATATTTT.

The CDR3 sequence: CSASSGGETQYF. The CDR3 DNA sequence: TGTTCCGCCTCCTCGGGGGGAGAGACCCAGTACTTC. This chain joins TRBV7-9 and TRBJ2-5; 7 nucleotides match TRBD2. This CDR3 comprises 12 residues. Germline CDR1 SEHNR, CDR2 FQNEAQ (reference sequence).

This sequence joins TRBV4-2 and TRBJ2-3, with 10 bases identical to TRBD2. The CDR3 consists of 17 residues. Per the germline V gene, CDR1 is LGHNA and CDR2 is YNFKEQ. With 3 bases clipped from V and 3 bases from J, the junction kept 9 bases outside the gene matches. The CDR3 spells CASSQAESGGGTDTQYF. In DNA form, the CDR3 reads TGTGCCAGCAGCCAGGCCGAGAGCGGGGGGGGGACAGATACGCAGTATTTT.

The CDR3 loop is CASSLSSSGDQPQHF. The CDR3 nucleotides are TGTGCCAGCAGCTTGAGTAGTAGCGGGGATCAGCCCCAGCATTTT. This rearrangement joins TRBV5-4 to TRBJ1-5, with D uncertain. From germline, CDR1 is SGHNT and CDR2 YYREEE (reference sequence). The CDR3 is made up of 15 amino acids. The V and J ends lost 1 base and 5 bases respectively, with 13 bases between them.

This chain connects TRBV28 to TRBJ2-1; the match to TRBD2 covers 9 bases. This CDR3 comprises 14 residues. Germline CDR1 reads MDHEN; CDR2 reads SYDVKM. The ends lost 5 bases at V and 7 bases at J; junction bases unmatched: 6. The CDR3 DNA sequence: TGTGCCAGCAGTCGAGCGGGAGGATCTAATGAGCAGTTCTTC. This gives the protein CASSRAGGSNEQFF.

This clone was observed a handful of times. The V and J genes are TRBV19 and TRBJ2-2, with unresolved D. Germline loops: CDR1 LNHDA, CDR2 SQIVND (reference sequence). Trimming shortened V by 2 bases and J by 1 base, and 5 bases separated the two germline ends. This CDR3 spans 14 amino acids. CDR3 in amino acids: CASSIQVNTGELFF. Written as DNA, the CDR3 is TGTGCCAGTAGTATACAGGTGAACACCGGGGAGCTGTTTTTT.

This clone turned up a few times. The chain couples TRBV4-3 to TRBJ1-2, with 10 bases matching TRBD1. Trimming removed 4 bases from V and 7 bases from J; junction bases left unmatched: 9. The germline V gene encodes CDR1 LGHNA and CDR2 YSLEER. The CDR3 spans 15 residues. Here the CDR3 DNA reads TGCGCCAGCAGCCTACAGCCGGGACAGGGGTCTGGCTACACCTTC. Translation gives CASSLQPGQGSGYTF.

The V gene is TRBV5-4, the J gene TRBJ2-7; TRBD1 agrees at 7 bases. CDR3 length equals 17 residues. J was trimmed by 4 bases and V by 4 bases; bases with no gene match: 17. Per the germline V gene, CDR1 is SGHNT and CDR2 is YYREEE (reference sequence). CDR3 region: CASSRGEPGGRVYEQYF. The CDR3 DNA follows: TGTGCCAGCAGCCGGGGAGAGCCAGGGGGTCGCGTTTACGAGCAGTACTTC.